This T cell receptor beta chain was profiled in a study of response to subunit inactivated influenza vaccine. Study-level points and caveats: Few additional T cells are recruited per seasonal influenza vaccination, authors suggested.

CDR3 length: 17 amino acids. Between the trimmed V and J ends, which lost 1 base and 0 bases, there was a span of 10 bases. Germline-derived CDR1 and CDR2 are LGHDT and YNNKEL (reference sequence). TCRdb independently ran MiXCR on the RT-PCR reads; one entry per CDR3 protein. The data hold hundreds of thousands of distinct CDR3 sequences, with about 10% observed a single time. About this clonotype itself: Its antigen is undetermined.

This chain connects TRBV3-1 to TRBJ2-6; unclear D gene. Sequenced material: PBMCs from blood, taken on the day of vaccination. This clonotype originated in a man aged 50-60 years who received an inactivated influenza vaccine. The CDR3 reads CASSQGVFRSGANVLTF. For the CDR3, the DNA is TGTGCCAGCAGCCAAGGGGTTTTTCGCTCTGGGGCCAACGTCCTGACTTTC.